Reported below is one T cell receptor beta chain. Antigen unknown. The data originate from a study of T-cell memory formation after mild COVID-19. Study background: TCR clusters mostly belonged to single donors.

V dropped 1 base and J dropped 0 bases, with 10 bases sitting between them. There are 16 residues in the CDR3. Study findings and constraints: Clones shrinking between day 15 and 85 showed a balanced CD4/CD8 split, and those that grew later tilted toward CD4+.

Researchers used 5'RACE with constant-segment primers to make TCR alpha and TCR beta cDNA libraries that carry sample barcodes and UMIs. One entry per CDR3 protein, called by TCRdb with MiXCR from the 5' RACE reads. The profile shows 500,000 to 650,000 distinct CDR3 sequences, roughly 20% of them singletons. Source material: PBMCs or a T cell subset sorted from them (not recorded which). This TCR derives from an adult woman who had mild COVID-19 (a few samples of this study predate the infection). Cell type and time point are not known. The V and J genes are TRBV12-3 or TRBV12-4 and TRBJ1-3; D is ambiguous. The CDR3 sequence is CASSLVQTSSGNTIYF. The CDR3 DNA reads as TGTGCCAGCAGTTTAGTTCAGACGAGCTCTGGAAACACCATATATTTT.